This entry describes one T cell receptor (beta chain). Original processing methods: Amplification from reference gene primers served as the basis for estimated nucleated cell counts. TCRdb's copy holds only in-frame clones and misses some; the assay was immunoSEQ multiplex PCR. Clone size and the V and J calls come from that table; the DNA yielded D and trimming. The sample carries about 180,000 clones, about 86% recorded once. This entry is derived from a study of blood T cell repertoires in COVID-19. At the level of the study: Acute and convalescent COVID-19 samples came from the United States, Italy and Spain. In each case, the material was cDNA or gDNA derived from T cells, B-cell-depleted T cells, or PBMCs.

The CDR3 is 15 amino acids. V was pared by 3 bases and J by 2 bases, with 3 bases of the junction left unmatched. The germline V gene has CDR1 MDHEN and CDR2 SYDVKM. V gene TRBV28 combines with J gene TRBJ1-5; 8 positions match TRBD1. The specimen was peripheral blood. This clonotype originated in a man between 65 and 85 years old with active or convalescent COVID-19. The CDR3 spells CASSFSGGRNQPQHF. The CDR3 DNA reads TGTGCCAGCAGTTTCTCAGGGGGCCGCAATCAGCCCCAGCATTTT.